There are a few counts of the clone carrying this T cell receptor (beta chain). Antigen specificity is unknown. This sample was included in a study of T cells after yellow fever vaccination. Study background: The SMART-Seq v4 Ultra Low Input method served to prepare the low-cell-number fractions.

Study-wide results and caveats: Clonotypes appearing in both CD4 and CD8 compartments existed, and their share was small.

Germline CDR1 is LNHNV and CDR2 is YYDKDF (reference sequence). The ends lost 8 bases at V and 9 bases at J; junction bases unmatched: 14. The length of the CDR3 is 14 residues. A universal primer site and UMIs were added as TCR cDNA was made by 5'RACE template switching. TCRdb recomputed calls from the 5' RACE reads with MiXCR, one row per CDR3 protein. Of 280,000 or so distinct CDR3 sequences in the sample, 8.7% were seen once. The sequences come from CD4+ T cells sorted from PBMCs, collected 5 days after the yellow fever booster vaccination. This TCR was recovered from a man younger than 35 who received the YFV17D yellow fever vaccine. V gene TRBV15 combines with J gene TRBJ2-7; 9 bases are a match to TRBD1. CDR3 bases: TGTGCCACCCGTTTTGACAGGGGGTCCCAGGGGCAGTACTTC. This encodes CATRFDRGSQGQYF.